Presented here are 12 T cell receptor beta chains from one specimen sequenced in a study of T-cell reconstitution after alpha-beta-depleted transplantation in children. TCRbeta library preparation incorporated unique molecular identifiers. Using its own MiXCR run on the PCR reads, TCRdb lists one record per CDR3 protein. Of some 240,000 distinct CDR3 sequences listed, approximately 12% are singletons. Source: PBMCs from the stem cell graft donor, taken from the stem cell graft. The receptors here all came from a human donor who donated a stem cell graft to a child with acute lymphoblastic leukemia.

This clonotype appeared many times. The V and J genes are TRBV7-2 and TRBJ2-7; D might be TRBD1 or TRBD2, each matching 5 bases. V lost 5 bases, J lost 9 bases, and 17 bases lay in between. The CDR3 length is 13 residues. Germline V CDR1 and CDR2: SGHTA, FQGNSA. In DNA, the CDR3 is TGTGCCAGCAGCCCTACGAGCAGGGACCTGCAGTACTTC. Translating it yields CASSPTSRDLQYF.

The V gene is TRBV28, the J gene TRBJ2-3; 7 bases are a match to TRBD2. The CDR3 is made up of 15 amino acids. V trimming: 8 bases; J trimming: 0 bases; junction bases outside the gene matches: 8. Germline V lookup: CDR1 MDHEN, CDR2 SYDVKM. The CDR3 nucleotides are TGTGCCAGCCGACTCGGGGGGATTAGCACAGATACGCAGTATTTT. Translation: CASRLGGISTDTQYF.

This clonotype was observed many times. This chain links TRBV6-1 with TRBJ1-4; 8 bases agree with TRBD1. The length of the CDR3 is 16 residues. Germline V gives CDR1 MNHNS, CDR2 SASEGT. Losses at the gene ends were 5 bases for V and 8 bases for J; bases not matched to a gene: 13. Here the CDR3 reads CASSPTGATSEEKLFF. In DNA, the CDR3 is TGTGCCAGCAGTCCGACAGGGGCTACTTCGGAGGAAAAACTGTTTTTT.

This clonotype was picked up many times. The chain is built from TRBV25-1 and TRBJ1-4; a weak D match, TRBD1 (5 bases). The V gene lost 5 bases and the J gene lost 6 bases, with 16 bases spanning the gap. There are 15 residues in the CDR3. Per germline, CDR1 MGHDK and CDR2 SYGVNS. For the CDR3, the DNA is TGTGCCAGCAGTCGTAGGGGAGGGCCTGATGAAAAACTGTTTTTT. This encodes CASSRRGGPDEKLFF.

This clonotype was counted ten times or more. The chain employs TRBV5-1 and TRBJ2-3, with a tentative D call TRBD2 (7 bases). Germline V gene lookup returns CDR1 SGHRS and CDR2 YFSETQ. The CDR3 length is 15 residues. Trimming took 3 bases from V and 0 from J, leaving 11 bases between them. Here the CDR3 reads CASSSGGQSTDTQYF. In DNA form, the CDR3 reads TGCGCCAGCAGCTCCGGGGGGCAGAGCACAGATACGCAGTATTTT.

This clonotype was seen at least ten times. This chain joins TRBV5-1 and TRBJ2-7; possibly TRBD2 for D (5 bases). The CDR3 length is 14 residues. V dropped 1 base and J dropped 5 bases, with 13 bases sitting between them. The germline CDR1 and CDR2 sequences are SGHRS and YFSETQ. The CDR3 region has the DNA TGCGCCAGCAGCTTGCGGGCGGGCGGCCACGAGCAGTACTTC. It encodes CASSLRAGGHEQYF.

This clonotype was picked up a small number of times. CDR3 coding DNA: TGCGCCAGCAGCTTTGGACTAGCGGGAGATGAGCAGTTCTTC. It codes for CASSFGLAGDEQFF. The gene calls are TRBV5-1 and TRBJ2-1; TRBD2 matches at 13 bases. V lost 2 bases, J lost 8 bases, and 1 base stayed unmatched. The CDR3 covers 14 residues. The germline V gene has CDR1 SGHRS and CDR2 YFSETQ.

There are many counts of this clonotype. The chain combines TRBV10-3 with TRBJ2-3; 8 bases are a match to TRBD2. CDR3 size: 14 residues. Germline values: CDR1 ENHRY, CDR2 SYGVKD. Trimming cost V 7 bases and J 5 bases; bases outside gene matches: 8. For the CDR3, the DNA is TGTGCCATCACCCCGGGACTAGAAATAGATACGCAGTATTTT. Protein sequence: CAITPGLEIDTQYF.

This clonotype has a count of ten or more. The gene calls are TRBV15 and TRBJ2-6; 7 bases fit TRBD1. Germline CDR1 reads LNHNV; CDR2 reads YYDKDF (reference sequence). V lost 0 bases to trimming and J lost 6 bases; unmatched junction nucleotides: 8. The CDR3 has 17 amino acids. DNA of the CDR3: TGTGCCACCAGCAGAGATCTTGTTAGGGGGCAGGCCAACGTCCTGACTTTC. Translation gives CATSRDLVRGQANVLTF.

This clonotype was seen ten or more times. This chain connects TRBV20-1 to TRBJ2-6; 12 positions agree with TRBD2. Germline CDR1 reads DFQATT; CDR2 reads SNEGSKA (reference sequence). J lost 4 bases, V lost 0 bases, and 13 bases had no gene match. The CDR3 is 20 amino acids. CDR3 residues: CSARDLKLAGGPAGANVLTF. CDR3 coding DNA: TGCAGTGCTAGAGATCTCAAGCTAGCGGGAGGGCCGGCGGGGGCCAACGTCCTGACTTTC.

As regards this clonotype: This may be a read error, as it is one base from a much larger clone. The chain recombines TRBV4-1 with TRBJ1-1; maybe TRBD1 (6 bases). The CDR3 loop spans 15 amino acids. Germline assignment: CDR1 MGHRA and CDR2 YSYEKL. CDR3 amino acids: CASSPKPGVGTDAFF. For the CDR3, the DNA is TGCGCCAGCAGCCCAAAGCCAGGGGTGGGCACTGACGCTTTCTTT.

This clonotype turned up a few times. The chain recombines TRBV30 with TRBJ1-1; the D is unclear. The CDR3 sequence is 14 residues long. Germline-derived CDR1 and CDR2 are GTSNPN and SVGIG (reference sequence). V lost 1 base to trimming and J lost 6 bases, with 15 bases between them. This chain's CDR3 is CAWSDSGATPEAFF. DNA of the CDR3: TGTGCCTGGAGTGATTCGGGAGCGACGCCTGAAGCTTTCTTT.